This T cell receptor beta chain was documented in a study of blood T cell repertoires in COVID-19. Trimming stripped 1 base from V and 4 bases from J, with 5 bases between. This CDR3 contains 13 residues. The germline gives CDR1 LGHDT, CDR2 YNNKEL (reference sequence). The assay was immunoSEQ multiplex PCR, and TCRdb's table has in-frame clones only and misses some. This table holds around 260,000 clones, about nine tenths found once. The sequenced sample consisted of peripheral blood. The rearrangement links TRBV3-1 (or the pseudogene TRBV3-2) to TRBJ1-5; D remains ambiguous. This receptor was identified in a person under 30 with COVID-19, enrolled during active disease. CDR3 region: CASSQGGNQPQHF. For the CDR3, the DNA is TGTGCCAGCAGCCAAGGCGGGAATCAGCCCCAGCATTTT.